The 15 T cell receptor beta chains below were found in one sample sequenced in a study of human T cells and chemical hapten exposure. Each CDR3 protein gets one entry after TCRdb re-called the RACE reads with MiXCR. The data contain roughly 49,000 distinct CDR3 sequences, 3.5% to 4.5% of them seen just once; the ten biggest clones take up approximately 1.7%. As for time point: healthy volunteer bleed at 2 weeks. Unfractionated whole blood yielded total RNA. Material for sequencing was whole blood. The receptor source for this set is a female donor in good health. Some clones in this sample may be carry-over from other donors' samples.

In this sample, this clonotype turned up many times. The gene calls are TRBV30 and TRBJ1-3, with D hard to call. The CDR3 is 13 residues long. V was cut by 3 bases and J by 0 bases, with 6 bases left in between. CDR1 is GTSNPN, CDR2 SVGIG, per germline (reference sequence). The CDR3 is CAWRQFSGNTIYF. In DNA, the CDR3 is TGTGCCTGGAGGCAGTTCTCTGGAAACACCATATATTTT.

This clonotype was observed many times. The J gene is TRBJ2-3, the V gene TRBV28, with 8 bases identical to TRBD1. The CDR3 length is 14 residues. CDR1 MDHEN and CDR2 SYDVKM come from the germline V gene. J lost 2 bases, V lost 7 bases, and 5 bases had no gene match. The CDR3 coding sequence is TGTGCCAGCAAGGGGGACAGGATCACAGATACGCAGTATTTT. This translates into CASKGDRITDTQYF.

This clonotype was seen a handful of times. The genes are TRBV27 and TRBJ2-5, with D perhaps matching TRBD2 (6 bases). CDR3 size: 14 residues. CDR1 MNHEY and CDR2 SMNVEV come from the germline V gene (reference sequence). V lost 6 bases and J 5 bases, leaving 16 bases between the germline ends. CDR3 residues: CASRGVGEEETQYF. CDR3 nucleotide sequence: TGTGCCAGCAGAGGGGTCGGGGAGGAGGAGACCCAGTACTTC.

This clonotype came up many times. The rearrangement links TRBV12-3 or TRBV12-4 to TRBJ1-5; D may be TRBD1 (5 bases). Deletions cut 6 bases from V and 0 bases from J, with 12 bases between. This CDR3 has 15 residues. Here the CDR3 reads CASRWDGNSNQPQHF. CDR3 DNA: TGTGCCAGCAGATGGGACGGGAATAGCAATCAGCCCCAGCATTTT.

This clonotype was counted a few times. The chain couples TRBV6-5 to TRBJ2-1, with TRBD1 identical over 7 bases. The V gene's germline CDR1 is MNHEY and CDR2 SVGAGI. V dropped 0 bases and J dropped 4; count of bases not matched to a gene: 6. CDR3 length: 16 amino acids. CDR3 sequence: CASSYSKGALYNEQFF. The CDR3 DNA is TGTGCCAGCAGTTACTCGAAGGGGGCCCTTTACAATGAGCAGTTCTTC.

This clonotype came up many times. J is TRBJ1-1 and V is TRBV6-5; no definite D call. V was pared by 2 bases and J by 5 bases, with 15 bases between. This CDR3 comprises 15 residues. Germline CDR1 and CDR2: MNHEY and SVGAGI. DNA for the CDR3: TGTGCCAGCAGTTACCCTCAACAACCTAAAACTGAAGCTTTCTTT. This encodes CASSYPQQPKTEAFF.

This clonotype has only a few counts. This sequence joins TRBV7-9 and TRBJ1-3; D unclear. CDR3 length equals 15 residues. Trimming removed 1 base from V and 0 bases from J, with 7 bases in between. Germline CDR1 is SEHNR and CDR2 is FQNEAQ (reference sequence). For the CDR3, the DNA is TGTGCCAGCAGCTTAGTAGCTAGCTCTGGAAACACCATATATTTT. Its translation is CASSLVASSGNTIYF.

In its sample, this clonotype was seen many times. The chain recombines TRBV10-2 with TRBJ2-3, with TRBD2 matching 11 bases. The CDR3 sequence is 15 residues long. CDR1 WSHSY and CDR2 SAAADI come from the germline V gene. V trimming: 6 bases; J trimming: 2 bases; junction bases outside the gene matches: 4. The CDR3 reads CASSPSGGSTDTQYF. For the CDR3, the DNA is TGCGCCAGCAGCCCTAGCGGGGGGTCCACAGATACGCAGTATTTT.

There are many counts of this clonotype. The V call is TRBV20-1, the J call TRBJ2-3; D might be TRBD1 (5 bases). The CDR3 runs 12 residues. Germline loops: CDR1 DFQATT, CDR2 SNEGSKA (reference sequence). V shed 6 bases and J shed 4 bases, with 11 bases lying between them. CDR3 in amino acids: CSADKQADTQYF. The CDR3 DNA is TGCAGTGCGGACAAACAAGCAGATACGCAGTATTTT.

This clonotype was seen at least ten times. The V gene is TRBV5-6, the J gene TRBJ2-1; 10 nucleotides line up with TRBD1. From germline, CDR1 is SGHDT and CDR2 YYEEEE. J was trimmed by 7 bases and V by 4 bases; bases with no gene match: 5. CDR3 size: 14 residues. In DNA, the CDR3 is TGTGCCAGCAGCCCTCGACAGGGGGCAAATGAGCAGTTCTTC. Translation gives CASSPRQGANEQFF.

About this clonotype: A much larger clonotype is one base distant, so this may be a read error. The V gene is TRBV29-1, the J gene TRBJ2-3; possible D gene TRBD1, 5 bases. Trimming left V 4 bases short and J 1 base short, with 6 bases between. The CDR3 spans 12 residues. The germline V gene encodes CDR1 SQVTM and CDR2 ANQGSEA. The CDR3 here is CSVGTRTDTQYF. The DNA for the CDR3 is TGCAGCGTTGGGACACGCACAGATACGCAGTATTTT.

This clonotype was detected ten times or more. The chain employs TRBV7-8 and TRBJ2-3; D unresolved. The CDR3 is 15 residues long. Trimming removed 1 base from V and 0 bases from J, with 8 bases in between. CDR1 and CDR2 (germline): SGHVS, FQNEAQ. The CDR3 DNA reads TGTGCCAGCAGCTTAGGGTTTATTAGCACAGATACGCAGTATTTT. Its translation is CASSLGFISTDTQYF.

On this clonotype: A single base separates this from a much larger clone, so it may be a read error. This rearrangement joins TRBV7-9 to TRBJ1-1, with unresolved D. CDR1 is SEHNR and CDR2 is FQNEAQ in the germline V gene (reference sequence). CDR3 length equals 15 residues. Trimming took 8 bases from V and 1 from J, leaving 17 bases between them. The CDR3 here is CASGPRAGQNTEAFF. The CDR3 nucleotides read TGTGCCAGCGGCCCCCGAGCTGGTCAGAACACTGAAGCTTTCTTT.

J is TRBJ2-3 and V is TRBV2; D remains ambiguous. This CDR3 has 16 residues. Trimming stripped 0 bases from V and 0 bases from J, with 10 bases between. Germline V gene sequence: CDR1 SNHLY, CDR2 FYNNEI. Here the CDR3 DNA reads TGTGCCAGCAGTGAAGCGGGTCCGGTTAGCACAGATACGCAGTATTTT. Translating it yields CASSEAGPVSTDTQYF.

Many counts were recorded for this clonotype. V gene TRBV3-1 combines with J gene TRBJ2-5; TRBD2 matches 15 bases. The CDR3 loop spans 16 amino acids. The junction had 2 bases not matched to a gene; V was cut back by 1 base and J by 5 bases. CDR1 and CDR2 (germline): LGHDT, YNNKEL (reference sequence). The CDR3 nucleotides are TGTGCCAGCAGCCAAGGGACTAGCGGGGGGGCGGAGACCCAGTACTTC. It is translated as CASSQGTSGGAETQYF.